There are many counts of the clone carrying this T cell receptor beta chain. Its antigen is not identified. This sample was included in a study of early T cells in non-severe SARS-CoV-2 infection. Turning to the study itself: Sequenced bulk RNA came from whole blood that was unsorted, and chains were unpaired. Study conclusions and caveats: VDJdb matching favored anti-spike CD8 responses, missing private and CD4 specificities.

Deletions cut 5 bases from V and 2 bases from J, with 17 bases between. CDR1 and CDR2 from the germline V gene are SGHRS and YFSETQ. The CDR3 runs to 16 residues. TCRdb reanalysed the 5' RACE reads using MiXCR and keeps one entry per CDR3 protein. The sample shows fewer than 35,000 distinct CDR3 sequences, over 6.5% of them seen only once. This receptor was identified in an adult who was a healthcare worker with PCR-confirmed SARS-CoV-2 infection or an uninfected control (not recorded which). The rearrangement links TRBV5-1 to TRBJ2-1; tentatively, D is TRBD1 or TRBD2 (5 bases each). Sequencing was carried out using whole blood. The CDR3 is CASRCGTRYPYNEQFF. The CDR3 nucleotides are TGCGCCAGCAGATGTGGGACCAGGTACCCCTACAATGAGCAGTTCTTC.